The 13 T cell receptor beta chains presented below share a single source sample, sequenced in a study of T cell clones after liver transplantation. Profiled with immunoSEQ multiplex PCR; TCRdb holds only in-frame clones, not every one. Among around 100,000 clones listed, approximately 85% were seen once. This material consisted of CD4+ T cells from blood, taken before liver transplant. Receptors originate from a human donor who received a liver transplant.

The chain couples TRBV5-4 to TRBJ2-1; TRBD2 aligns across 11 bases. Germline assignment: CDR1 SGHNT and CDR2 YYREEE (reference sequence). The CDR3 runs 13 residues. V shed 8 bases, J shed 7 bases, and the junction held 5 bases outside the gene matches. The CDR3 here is CASSGRVVNEQFF. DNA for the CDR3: TGTGCCAGTAGCGGGAGGGTGGTTAATGAGCAGTTCTTC. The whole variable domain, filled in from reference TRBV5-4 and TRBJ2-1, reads ETGVTQSPTHLIKTRGQQVTLRCSSQSGHNTVSWYQQALGQGPQFIFQYYREEENGRGNFPPRFSGLQFPNYSSELNVNALELDDSALYLCASSGRVVNEQFFGPGTRLTVL.

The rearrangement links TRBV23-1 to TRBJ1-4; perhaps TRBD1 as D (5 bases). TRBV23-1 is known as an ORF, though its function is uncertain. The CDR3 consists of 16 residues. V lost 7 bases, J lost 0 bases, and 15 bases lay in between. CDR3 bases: TGCGCCAGCATCCCATACAGGTCAGCAACTAATGAAAAACTGTTTTTT. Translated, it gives CASIPYRSATNEKLFF.

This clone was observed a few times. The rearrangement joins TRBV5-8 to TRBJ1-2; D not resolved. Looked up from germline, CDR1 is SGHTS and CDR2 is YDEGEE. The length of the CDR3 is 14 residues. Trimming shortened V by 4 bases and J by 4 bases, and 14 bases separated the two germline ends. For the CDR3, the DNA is TGTGCCAGCAGCCCCGGGTACAGAGGCTATGGCTACACCTTC. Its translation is CASSPGYRGYGYTF.

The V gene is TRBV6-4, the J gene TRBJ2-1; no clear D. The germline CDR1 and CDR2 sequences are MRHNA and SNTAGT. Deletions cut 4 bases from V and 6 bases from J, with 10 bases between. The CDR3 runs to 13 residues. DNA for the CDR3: TGTGCCAGCAGTGTTGACGGAGCCAATGAGCAGTTCTTC. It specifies CASSVDGANEQFF.

The CDR3 is CASSSYPRGQGSTDTQYF. The CDR3 bases are TGTGCCAGCAGCTCCTACCCGAGGGGCCAAGGGAGCACAGATACGCAGTATTTT. V is TRBV11-2 and J is TRBJ2-3; D might be TRBD1 or TRBD2, each matching 5 bases. Germline values: CDR1 SGHAT, CDR2 FQNNGV. V dropped 4 bases and J dropped 0 bases, with 20 bases sitting between them. The CDR3 loop spans 18 amino acids.

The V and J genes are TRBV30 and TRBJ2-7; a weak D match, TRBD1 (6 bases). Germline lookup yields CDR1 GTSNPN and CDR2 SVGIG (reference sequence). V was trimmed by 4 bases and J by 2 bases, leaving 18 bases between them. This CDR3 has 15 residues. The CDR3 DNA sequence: TGTGCCTGGACCGCCCCTAGGGACAAGACCTACGAGCAGTACTTC. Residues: CAWTAPRDKTYEQYF.

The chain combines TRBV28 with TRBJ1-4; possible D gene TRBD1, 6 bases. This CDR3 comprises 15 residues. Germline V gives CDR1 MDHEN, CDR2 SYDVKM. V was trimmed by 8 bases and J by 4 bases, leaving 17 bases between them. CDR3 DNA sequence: TGTGCCAGCGCCTCGGGGGGCGCCGATAATGAAAAACTGTTTTTT. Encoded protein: CASASGGADNEKLFF.

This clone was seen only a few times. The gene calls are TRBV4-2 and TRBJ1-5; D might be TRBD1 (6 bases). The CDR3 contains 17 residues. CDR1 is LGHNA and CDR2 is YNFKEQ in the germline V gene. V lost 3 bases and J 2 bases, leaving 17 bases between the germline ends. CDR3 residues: CASSQSKEKGGNQPQHF. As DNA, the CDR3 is TGTGCCAGCAGCCAGTCTAAAGAGAAGGGGGGCAATCAGCCCCAGCATTTT.

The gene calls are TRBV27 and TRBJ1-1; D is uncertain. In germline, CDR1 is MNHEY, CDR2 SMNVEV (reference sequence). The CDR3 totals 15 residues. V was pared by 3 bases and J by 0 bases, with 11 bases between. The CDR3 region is CASSFFPEMNTEAFF. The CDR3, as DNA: TGTGCCAGCAGTTTTTTCCCGGAAATGAACACTGAAGCTTTCTTT.

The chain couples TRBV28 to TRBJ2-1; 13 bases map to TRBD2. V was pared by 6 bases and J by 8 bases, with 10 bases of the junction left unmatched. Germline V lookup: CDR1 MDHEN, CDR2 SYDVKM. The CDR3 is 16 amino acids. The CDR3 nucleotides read TGTGCCAGCAGACCCCGAACTAGCGGGAGGGCCCATGAGCAGTTCTTC. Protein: CASRPRTSGRAHEQFF. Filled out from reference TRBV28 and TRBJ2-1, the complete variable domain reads DVKVTQSSRYLVKRTGEKVFLECVQDMDHENMFWYRQDPGLGLRLIYFSYDVKMKEKGDIPEGYSVSREKKERFSLILESASTNQTSMYLCASRPRTSGRAHEQFFGPGTRLTVL.

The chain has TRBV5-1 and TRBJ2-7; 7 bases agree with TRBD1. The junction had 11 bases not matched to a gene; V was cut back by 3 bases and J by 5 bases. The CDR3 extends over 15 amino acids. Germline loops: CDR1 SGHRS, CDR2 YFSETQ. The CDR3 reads CASSSAGQGEHEQYF. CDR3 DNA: TGCGCCAGCAGCTCCGCCGGGCAGGGGGAGCACGAGCAGTACTTC.

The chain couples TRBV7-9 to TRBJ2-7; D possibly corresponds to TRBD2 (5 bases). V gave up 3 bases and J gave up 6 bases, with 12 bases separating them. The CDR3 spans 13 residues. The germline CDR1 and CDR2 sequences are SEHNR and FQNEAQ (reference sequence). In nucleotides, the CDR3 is TGTGCCAGCAGCTTCGTGGGAGCCGCCGAGCAGTACTTC. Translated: CASSFVGAAEQYF.

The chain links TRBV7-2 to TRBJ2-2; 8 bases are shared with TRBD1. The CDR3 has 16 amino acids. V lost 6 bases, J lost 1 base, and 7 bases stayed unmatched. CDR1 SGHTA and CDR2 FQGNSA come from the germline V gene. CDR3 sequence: CASRETGTGNTGELFF. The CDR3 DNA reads TGTGCCAGCAGGGAAACCGGGACAGGGAACACCGGGGAGCTGTTTTTT.